This TCR beta chain was identified in a study of OX40 agonist ivuxolimab in advanced cancers. The wider study: Dose-escalation patients suffered from hepatocellular carcinoma, melanoma, renal cell or head and neck cancer. Treatment received earlier with anti-PD-1, anti-PD-L1 or anti-CTLA-4 agents was allowed, and under 50% had some.

A word on this clone: Its antigen is as yet unknown.

Autoimmune disease history or systemic immunosuppression led to patients being barred. The repertoire was sequenced with immunoSEQ multiplex PCR; TCRdb's copy has only in-frame clones and lacks some. The repertoire holds around 81,000 clones, with roughly 90% as singletons. The CDR3 totals 13 residues. Per the germline V gene, CDR1 is MDHEN and CDR2 is SYDVKM. V lost 5 bases and J lost 2; bases outside the gene matches: 2. Broader study findings: Low clonal expansion, among the lowest seen, marked partial responders at 0.1-3.0 mg/kg.

The rearrangement links TRBV28 to TRBJ2-7; 8 bases align to TRBD1. Specimen: CD4+ or CD8+ T cells sorted from blood, collected in a trial of the OX40 agonist ivuxolimab. The TCR comes from an adult with an advanced solid tumor such as melanoma, head and neck, liver or kidney cancer. CDR3 amino acids: CASSLQGAYEQYF. The CDR3 DNA sequence: TGTGCCAGCAGTCTACAGGGGGCCTACGAGCAGTACTTC.